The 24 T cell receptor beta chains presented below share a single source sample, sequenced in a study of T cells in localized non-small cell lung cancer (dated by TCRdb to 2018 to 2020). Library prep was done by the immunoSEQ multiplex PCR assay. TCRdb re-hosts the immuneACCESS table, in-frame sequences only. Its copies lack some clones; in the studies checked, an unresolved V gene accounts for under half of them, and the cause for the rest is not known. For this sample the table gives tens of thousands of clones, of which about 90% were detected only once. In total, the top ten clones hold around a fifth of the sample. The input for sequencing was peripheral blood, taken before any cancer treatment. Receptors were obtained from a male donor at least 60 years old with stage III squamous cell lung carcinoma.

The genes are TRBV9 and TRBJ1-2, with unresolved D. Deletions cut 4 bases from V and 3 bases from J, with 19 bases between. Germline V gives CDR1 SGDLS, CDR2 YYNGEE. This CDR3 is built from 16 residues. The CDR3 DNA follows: TGTGCCAGCAGCCCTCAGATTCGGCCTGGGGACTATGGCTACACCTTC. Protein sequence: CASSPQIRPGDYGYTF.

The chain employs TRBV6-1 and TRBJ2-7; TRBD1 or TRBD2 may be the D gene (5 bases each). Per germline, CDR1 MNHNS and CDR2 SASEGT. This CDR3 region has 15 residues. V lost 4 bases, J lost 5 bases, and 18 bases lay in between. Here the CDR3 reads CASSGDPPLPDEQYF. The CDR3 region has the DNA TGTGCCAGCAGTGGGGACCCTCCCCTGCCCGACGAGCAGTACTTC.

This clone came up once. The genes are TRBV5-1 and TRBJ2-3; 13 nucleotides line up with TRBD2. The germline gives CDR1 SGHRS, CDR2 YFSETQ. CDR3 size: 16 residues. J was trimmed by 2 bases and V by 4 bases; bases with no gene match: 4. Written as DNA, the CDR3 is TGCGCCAGCAGCCGGGGGACTAGCGGGGACACAGATACGCAGTATTTT. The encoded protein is CASSRGTSGDTDTQYF. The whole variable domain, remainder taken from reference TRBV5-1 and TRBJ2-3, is KAGVTQTPRYLIKTRGQQVTLSCSPISGHRSVSWYQQTPGQGLQFLFEYFSETQRNKGNFPGRFSGRQFSNSRSEMNVSTLELGDSALYLCASSRGTSGDTDTQYFGPGTRLTVL.

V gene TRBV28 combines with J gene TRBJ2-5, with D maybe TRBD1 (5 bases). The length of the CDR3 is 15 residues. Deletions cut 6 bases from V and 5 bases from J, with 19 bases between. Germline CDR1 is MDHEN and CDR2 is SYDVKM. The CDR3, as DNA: TGTGCCAGCAGGATTTCAGGGCCCGGGCCGGAGACCCAGTACTTC. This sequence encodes CASRISGPGPETQYF. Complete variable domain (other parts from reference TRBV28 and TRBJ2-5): DVKVTQSSRYLVKRTGEKVFLECVQDMDHENMFWYRQDPGLGLRLIYFSYDVKMKEKGDIPEGYSVSREKKERFSLILESASTNQTSMYLCASRISGPGPETQYFGPGTRLLVL.

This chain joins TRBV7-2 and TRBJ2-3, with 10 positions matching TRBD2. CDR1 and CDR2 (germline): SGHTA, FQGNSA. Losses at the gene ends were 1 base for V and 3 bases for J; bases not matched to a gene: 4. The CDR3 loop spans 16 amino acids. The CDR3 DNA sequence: TGTGCCAGCAGCTTAGTAGCGGGGGGCCTAACAGATACGCAGTATTTT. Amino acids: CASSLVAGGLTDTQYF.

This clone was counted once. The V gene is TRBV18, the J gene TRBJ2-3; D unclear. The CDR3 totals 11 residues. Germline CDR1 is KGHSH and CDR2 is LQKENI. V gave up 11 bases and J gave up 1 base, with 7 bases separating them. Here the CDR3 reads CAGQGTDTQYF. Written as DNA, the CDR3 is TGTGCCGGGCAGGGCACAGATACGCAGTATTTT.

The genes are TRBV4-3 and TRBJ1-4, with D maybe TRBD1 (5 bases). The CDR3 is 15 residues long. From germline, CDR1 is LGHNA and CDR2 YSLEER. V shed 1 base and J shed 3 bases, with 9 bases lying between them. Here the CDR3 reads CASSQGGVANEKLFF. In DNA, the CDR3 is TGCGCCAGCAGCCAAGGAGGGGTGGCTAATGAAAAACTGTTTTTT.

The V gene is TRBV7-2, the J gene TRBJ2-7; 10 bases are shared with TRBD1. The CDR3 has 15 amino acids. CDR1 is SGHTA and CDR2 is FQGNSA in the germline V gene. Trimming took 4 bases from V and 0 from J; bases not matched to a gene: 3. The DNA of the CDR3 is TGTGCCAGCAGCTCCGGGACAGGGGCCTCCTACGAGCAGTACGTC. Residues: CASSSGTGASYEQYV.

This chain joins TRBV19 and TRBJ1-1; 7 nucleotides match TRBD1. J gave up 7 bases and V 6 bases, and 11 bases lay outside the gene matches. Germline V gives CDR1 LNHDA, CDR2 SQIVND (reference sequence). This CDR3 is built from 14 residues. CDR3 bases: TGTGCCAGTAGCAAGCAGGGGGAGCAGTATGAAGCTTTCTTT. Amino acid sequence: CASSKQGEQYEAFF.

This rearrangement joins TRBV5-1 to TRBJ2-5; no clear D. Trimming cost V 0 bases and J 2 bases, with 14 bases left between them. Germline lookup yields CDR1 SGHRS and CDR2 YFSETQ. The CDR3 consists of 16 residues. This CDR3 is CASSLVPTAPQETQYF. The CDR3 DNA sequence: TGCGCCAGCAGCTTGGTTCCTACAGCGCCTCAAGAGACCCAGTACTTC.

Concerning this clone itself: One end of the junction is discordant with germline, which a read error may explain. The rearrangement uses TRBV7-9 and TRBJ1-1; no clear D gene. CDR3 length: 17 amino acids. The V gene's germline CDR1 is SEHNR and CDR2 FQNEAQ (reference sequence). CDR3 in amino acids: CASSPRQDFAGNTEAFF. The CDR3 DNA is TGCGCCAGCAGCCCTAGACAAGACTTCGCTGGGAACACTGAAGCTTTCTTT.

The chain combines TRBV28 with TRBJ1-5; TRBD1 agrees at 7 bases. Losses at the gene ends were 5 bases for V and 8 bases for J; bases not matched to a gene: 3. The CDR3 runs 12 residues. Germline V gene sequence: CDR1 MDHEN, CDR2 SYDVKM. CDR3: CASSRQGKPQHF. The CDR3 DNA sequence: TGTGCCAGCAGTCGACAGGGAAAGCCCCAGCATTTT.

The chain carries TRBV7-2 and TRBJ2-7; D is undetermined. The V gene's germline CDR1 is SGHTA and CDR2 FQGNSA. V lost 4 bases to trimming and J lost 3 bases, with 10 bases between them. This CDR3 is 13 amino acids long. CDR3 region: CASSSSYNYEQYF. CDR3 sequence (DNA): TGTGCCAGCAGCTCTAGTTACAACTACGAGCAGTACTTC. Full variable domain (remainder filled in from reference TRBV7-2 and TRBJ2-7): GAGVSQSPSNKVTEKGKDVELRCDPISGHTALYWYRQSLGQGLEFLIYFQGNSAPDKSGLPSDRFSAERTGGSVSTLTIQRTQQEDSAVYLCASSSSYNYEQYFGPGTRLTVT.

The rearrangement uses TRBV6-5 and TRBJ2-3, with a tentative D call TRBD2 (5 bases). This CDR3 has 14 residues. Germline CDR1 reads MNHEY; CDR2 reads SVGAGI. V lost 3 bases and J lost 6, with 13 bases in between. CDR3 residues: CASSYGGSRDTQYF. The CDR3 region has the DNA TGTGCCAGCAGTTATGGAGGAAGCAGGGATACGCAGTATTTT.

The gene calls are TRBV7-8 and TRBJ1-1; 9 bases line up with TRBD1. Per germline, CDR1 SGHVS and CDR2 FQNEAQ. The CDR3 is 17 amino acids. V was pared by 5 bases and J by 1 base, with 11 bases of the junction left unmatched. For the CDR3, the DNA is TGTGCCAGCAGCCCAACTTTACCGGGACAGGGGAACACTGAAGCTTTCTTT. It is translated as CASSPTLPGQGNTEAFF.

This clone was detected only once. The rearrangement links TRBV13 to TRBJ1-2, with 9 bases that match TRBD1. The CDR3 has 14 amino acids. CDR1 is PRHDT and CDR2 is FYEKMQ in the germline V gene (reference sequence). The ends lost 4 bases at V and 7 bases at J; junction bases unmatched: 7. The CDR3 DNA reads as TGTGCCAGCAGCTCGGGACAGGGATGGAGTGGCTACACCTTC. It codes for CASSSGQGWSGYTF.

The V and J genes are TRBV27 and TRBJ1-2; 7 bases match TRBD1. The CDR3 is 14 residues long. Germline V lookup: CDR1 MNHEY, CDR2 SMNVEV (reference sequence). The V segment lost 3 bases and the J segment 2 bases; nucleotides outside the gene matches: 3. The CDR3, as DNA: TGTGCCAGCAGTTTGACAGGGACAAACTATGGCTACACCTTC. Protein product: CASSLTGTNYGYTF.

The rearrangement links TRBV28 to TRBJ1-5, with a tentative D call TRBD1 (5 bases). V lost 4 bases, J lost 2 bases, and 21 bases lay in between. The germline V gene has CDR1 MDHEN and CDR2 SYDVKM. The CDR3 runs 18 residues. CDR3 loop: CASSSSPGLGRGNQPQHF. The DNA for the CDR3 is TGTGCCAGCAGTTCGTCCCCGGGACTCGGGAGGGGCAATCAGCCCCAGCATTTT.

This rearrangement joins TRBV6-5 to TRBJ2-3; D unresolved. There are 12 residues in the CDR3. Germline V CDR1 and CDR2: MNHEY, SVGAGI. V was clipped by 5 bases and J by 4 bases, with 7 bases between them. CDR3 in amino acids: CASSKNADTQYF. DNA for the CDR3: TGTGCCAGCAGTAAGAACGCAGATACGCAGTATTTT.

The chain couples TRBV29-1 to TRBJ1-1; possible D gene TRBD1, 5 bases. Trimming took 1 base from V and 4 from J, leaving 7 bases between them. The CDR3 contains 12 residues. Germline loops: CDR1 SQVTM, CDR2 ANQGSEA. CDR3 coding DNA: TGCAGCGTTGAAGGGCAGGGCACTGAAGCTTTCTTT. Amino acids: CSVEGQGTEAFF.

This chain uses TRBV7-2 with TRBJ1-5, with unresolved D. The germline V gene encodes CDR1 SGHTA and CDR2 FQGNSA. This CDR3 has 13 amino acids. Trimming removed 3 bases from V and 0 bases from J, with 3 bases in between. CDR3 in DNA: TGTGCCAGCAGCTTGGCTAGCAATCAGCCCCAGCATTTT. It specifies CASSLASNQPQHF.

The DNA for the CDR3 is TGTGCCAGCAGCCTCAAATACCAAAGCACTGAAGCTTTCTTT. It specifies CASSLKYQSTEAFF. The chain employs TRBV6-5 and TRBJ1-1; no clear D. V lost 6 bases to trimming and J lost 4 bases, with 15 bases between them. Germline CDR1 reads MNHEY; CDR2 reads SVGAGI. This CDR3 is 14 amino acids long.

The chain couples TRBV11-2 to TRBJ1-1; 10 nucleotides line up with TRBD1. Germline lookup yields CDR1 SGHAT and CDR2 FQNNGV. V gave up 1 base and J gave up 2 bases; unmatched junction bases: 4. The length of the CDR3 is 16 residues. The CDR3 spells CASSLGDRGSNTEAFF. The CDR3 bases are TGTGCCAGCAGCTTAGGGGACAGGGGTAGTAACACTGAAGCTTTCTTT.

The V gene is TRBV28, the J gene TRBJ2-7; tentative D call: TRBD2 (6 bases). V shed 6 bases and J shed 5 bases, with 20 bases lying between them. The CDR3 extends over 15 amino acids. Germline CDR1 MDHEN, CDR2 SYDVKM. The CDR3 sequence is CASSPGGAAAHEQYV. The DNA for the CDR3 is TGTGCCAGCAGCCCCGGGGGAGCGGCGGCCCACGAGCAGTACGTC.